The clone carrying this T cell receptor (beta chain) was counted many times. Antigen unknown. The sequenced template was RNA, covering the TCR beta CDR3 region. HTBI primers were employed in first-round RT-PCR, then a second-round multiplex PCR followed. TCRdb independently ran MiXCR on the multiplex PCR reads; one entry per CDR3 protein. The repertoire holds roughly 350,000 distinct CDR3 sequences, with roughly a sixth as singletons. The CDR3 is 12 amino acids. Losses at the gene ends were 7 bases for V and 7 bases for J; bases not matched to a gene: 6. CDR1 and CDR2 from the germline V gene are MDHEN and SYDVKM. Pregnancy or lactation, uncontrolled infections and other autoimmune diseases were grounds for excluding patients. The sample belongs to a study of Graves' ophthalmopathy and Graves' hyperthyroidism. Study results and limitations: Most expanded clonotypes in thyroid above 0.001 frequency also showed up in blood. Ophthalmopathy was separated from stable hyperthyroidism by a 13-signature model with 87.88% sensitivity and 65% to 82% specificity.

This sequence originates from an adult woman with stable Graves' hyperthyroidism. The chain uses TRBV28 and TRBJ2-7, with 8 bases fitting TRBD1. The sequencing input was peripheral blood. CDR3 nucleotide sequence: TGTGCCAGCACCCAGGGGGCTTGGGAGCAGTACTTC. Its translation is CASTQGAWEQYF.